This is a list of T cell receptor beta chains from one sample in a study of T cells after posttransplantation cyclophosphamide. Only in-frame clones appear in the TCRdb table, and some are missing; sequencing was by immunoSEQ multiplex PCR. The profile covers thousands of clones, none occurring a single time. This specimen was PBMCs, taken after allogeneic stem cell transplant with posttransplant cyclophosphamide. These receptor sequences come from a male patient between 25 and 39 years old who received an allogeneic stem cell transplant from a related donor, was CMV-positive, and had acute GVHD only. Certain T cells may be donor cells from the graft. Both conserved end residues are part of each CDR3. D genes are given only for firm matches. The size of a clone is reported for some rows only, either as once, few or many, or as a class for expanded clones.

TRBJ2-3 many NA TRBV27 CASNSGWGRLDTQYF TGTGCCAGCAATTCGGGATGGGGGCGCCTAGATACGCAGTATTTT
TRBJ1-5 medium-sized NA TRBV10-3 CAISQEYNQPQHF TGTGCCATCAGCCAGGAGTACAATCAGCCCCAGCATTTT
TRBJ1-1 many NA TRBV19 CASSIGRGEAFF TGTGCCAGTAGTATTGGCAGGGGTGAAGCTTTCTTT
TRBJ2-2 many TRBD2 TRBV5-1 CASNLGPSGGHTGELFF TGCGCCAGCAACCTTGGTCCTAGCGGGGGGCATACCGGGGAGCTGTTTTTT
TRBJ2-1 many TRBD1 TRBV9 CASSVGVGGLYNEQFF TGTGCCAGCAGCGTAGGGGTAGGGGGCCTGTACAATGAGCAGTTCTTC
TRBJ2-3 many TRBD2 TRBV6-2/TRBV6-3 CASTPGGAQDTQYF TGTGCCAGCACCCCCGGGGGGGCCCAAGATACGCAGTATTTT
TRBJ2-7 many TRBD1 TRBV7-2 CASSAAGTGGYEQYF TGTGCCAGCAGCGCCGCCGGGACAGGGGGCTACGAGCAGTACTTC
TRBJ1-4 many TRBD1 TRBV9 CASSVQGQGNEKLFF TGTGCCAGCAGCGTACAGGGACAGGGTAACGAAAAACTGTTTTTT
TRBJ2-7 many TRBD1 TRBV4-2 CASSQSGTEFYEQYF TGTGCCAGCAGCCAATCCGGGACAGAATTTTACGAGCAGTACTTC
TRBJ2-5 NA NA TRBV30 CAWSVMETQYF TGTGCCTGGAGTGTTATGGAGACCCAGTACTTC
TRBJ2-5 many NA TRBV6-2/TRBV6-3 CASSYFSGEETQYF TGTGCCAGCAGTTACTTCTCGGGTGAAGAGACCCAGTACTTC
TRBJ1-1 many NA TRBV11-2 CASSRVQAEAFF TGTGCCAGCAGCCGGGTACAAGCTGAAGCTTTCTTT
TRBJ1-1 many NA TRBV27 CASSFRGGTEAFF TGTGCCAGCAGTTTTCGGGGGGGCACTGAAGCTTTCTTT
TRBJ2-1 many TRBD2 TRBV7-9 CASSFRGGTYNEQFF TGTGCCAGCAGCTTTCGGGGGGGAACCTACAATGAGCAGTTCTTC
TRBJ2-1 many NA TRBV28 CASSSLRAGQFF TGTGCCAGCAGTTCCCTCAGGGCCGGTCAGTTCTTC